The TCR beta chain under discussion was sequenced for a study of blood T cell repertoires in COVID-19. With respect to this clone: An end of the junction does not agree with germline; a read error may underlie this.

The assay was immunoSEQ multiplex PCR, and TCRdb's table has in-frame clones only and misses some. This table has approximately 360,000 clones, 88% appearing once. The CDR3 runs 13 residues. CDR1 KGHDR and CDR2 SFDVKD come from the germline V gene. The rearrangement joins TRBV24-1 to TRBJ1-1; 8 bases are a match to TRBD1. This clonotype was obtained from a woman under 40 with acute COVID-19. The sequencing input was PBMCs or T cells enriched from blood (not recorded which). Written as DNA, the CDR3 is TGTGCCACCAGTGATAGTCTGACAGGGGTAACCTCCTTT. This gives the protein CATSDSLTGVTSF.